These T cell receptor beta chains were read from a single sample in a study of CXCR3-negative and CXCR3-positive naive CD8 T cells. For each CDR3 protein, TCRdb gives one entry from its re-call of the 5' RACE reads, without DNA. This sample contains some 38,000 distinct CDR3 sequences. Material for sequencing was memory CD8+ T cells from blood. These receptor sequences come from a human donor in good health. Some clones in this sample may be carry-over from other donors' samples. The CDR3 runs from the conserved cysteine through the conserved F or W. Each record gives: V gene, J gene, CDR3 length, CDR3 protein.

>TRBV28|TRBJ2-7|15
CASSFEVGQSYEQYF
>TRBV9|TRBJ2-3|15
CASISGSGDSDTQYF
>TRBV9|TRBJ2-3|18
CASSALGVAKQSTDTQYF
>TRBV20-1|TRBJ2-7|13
CSAPSRDPYEQYF
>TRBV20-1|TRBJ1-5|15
CSASPPGGGNQPQHF
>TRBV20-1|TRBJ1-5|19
CSARADRDRVFYSNQPQHF
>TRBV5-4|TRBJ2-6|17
CASRPELMNSGANVLTF
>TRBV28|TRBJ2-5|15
CASSLFASGQETQYF
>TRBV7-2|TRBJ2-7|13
CASSLGTTYEQYF
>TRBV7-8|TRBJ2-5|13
CASSLNQGETQYF
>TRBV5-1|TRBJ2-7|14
CASSFGTGTYEQYF